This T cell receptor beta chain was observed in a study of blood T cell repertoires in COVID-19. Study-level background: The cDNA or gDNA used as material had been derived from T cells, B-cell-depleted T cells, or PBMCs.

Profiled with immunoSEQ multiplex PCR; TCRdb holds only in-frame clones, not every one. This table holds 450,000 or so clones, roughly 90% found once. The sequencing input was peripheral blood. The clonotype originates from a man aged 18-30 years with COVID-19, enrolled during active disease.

The chain's CDR3 is CASSQLTGVETQYF. DNA for the CDR3: TGTGCCAGCAGTCAACTGACAGGGGTAGAGACCCAGTACTTC. This chain joins TRBV28 and TRBJ2-5; 8 nucleotides match TRBD1. CDR1 MDHEN and CDR2 SYDVKM come from the germline V gene. The CDR3 is 14 residues long. The ends lost 5 bases at V and 4 bases at J; junction bases unmatched: 6.